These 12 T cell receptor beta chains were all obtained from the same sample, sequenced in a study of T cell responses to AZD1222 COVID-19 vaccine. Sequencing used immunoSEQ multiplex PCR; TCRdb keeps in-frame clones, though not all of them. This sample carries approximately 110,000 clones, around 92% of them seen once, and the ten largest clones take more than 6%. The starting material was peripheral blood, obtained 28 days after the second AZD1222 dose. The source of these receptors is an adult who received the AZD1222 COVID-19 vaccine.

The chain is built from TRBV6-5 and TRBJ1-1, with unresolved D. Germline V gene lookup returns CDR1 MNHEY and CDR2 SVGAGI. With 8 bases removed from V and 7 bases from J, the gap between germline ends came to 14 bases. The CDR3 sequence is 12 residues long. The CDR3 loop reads CASRGLQDEAFF. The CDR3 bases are TGTGCCAGCCGAGGTTTACAAGATGAAGCTTTCTTT.

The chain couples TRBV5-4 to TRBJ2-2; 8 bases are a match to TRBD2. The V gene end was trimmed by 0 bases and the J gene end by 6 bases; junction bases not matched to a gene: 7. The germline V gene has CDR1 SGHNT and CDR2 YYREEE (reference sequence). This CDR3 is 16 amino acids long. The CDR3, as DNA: TGTGCCAGCAGCTTGGATGGGGCGGGGGGATCCGGGGAGCTGTTTTTT. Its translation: CASSLDGAGGSGELFF.

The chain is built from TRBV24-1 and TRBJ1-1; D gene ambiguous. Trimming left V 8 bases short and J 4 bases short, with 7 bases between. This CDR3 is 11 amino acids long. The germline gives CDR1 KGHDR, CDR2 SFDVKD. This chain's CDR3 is CATTSATEAFF. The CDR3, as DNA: TGTGCCACCACGAGTGCCACTGAAGCTTTCTTT.

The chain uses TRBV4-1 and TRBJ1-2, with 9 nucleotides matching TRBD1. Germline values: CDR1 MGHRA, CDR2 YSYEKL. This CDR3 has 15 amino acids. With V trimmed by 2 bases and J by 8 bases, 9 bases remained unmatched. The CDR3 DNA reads TGCGCCAGCAGCCAACTGGGACAGGGTTTAATCGGCTACACCTTC. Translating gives CASSQLGQGLIGYTF.

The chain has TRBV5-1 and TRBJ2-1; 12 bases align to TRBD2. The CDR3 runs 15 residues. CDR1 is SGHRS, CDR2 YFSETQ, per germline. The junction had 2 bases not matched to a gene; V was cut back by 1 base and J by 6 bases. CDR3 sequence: CASSLTLAGGNEQFF. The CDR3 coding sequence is TGCGCCAGCAGCTTGACACTAGCGGGAGGCAATGAGCAGTTCTTC. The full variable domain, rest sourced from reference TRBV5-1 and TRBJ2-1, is KAGVTQTPRYLIKTRGQQVTLSCSPISGHRSVSWYQQTPGQGLQFLFEYFSETQRNKGNFPGRFSGRQFSNSRSEMNVSTLELGDSALYLCASSLTLAGGNEQFFGPGTRLTVL.

As DNA, the CDR3 is TGTGCCAGCAGTACCAGGCAGAACTACGAGCAGTACTTC. Protein sequence: CASSTRQNYEQYF. The genes are TRBV28 and TRBJ2-7, with unresolved D. Germline-derived CDR1 and CDR2 are MDHEN and SYDVKM. V was pared by 5 bases and J by 3 bases, with 11 bases between. The CDR3 consists of 13 residues.

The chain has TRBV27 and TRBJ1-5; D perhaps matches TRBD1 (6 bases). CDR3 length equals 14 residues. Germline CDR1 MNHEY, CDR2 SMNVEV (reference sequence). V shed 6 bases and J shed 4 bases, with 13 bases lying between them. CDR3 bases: TGTGCCAGCAGCCGAGGGACAAGAAATCAGCCCCAGCATTTT. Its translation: CASSRGTRNQPQHF.

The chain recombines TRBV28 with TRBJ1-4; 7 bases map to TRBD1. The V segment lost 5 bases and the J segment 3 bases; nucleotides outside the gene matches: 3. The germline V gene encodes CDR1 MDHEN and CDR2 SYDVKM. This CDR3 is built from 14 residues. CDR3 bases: TGTGCCAGCAGTCGAGGGGGCCCTAATGAAAAACTGTTTTTT. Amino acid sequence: CASSRGGPNEKLFF.

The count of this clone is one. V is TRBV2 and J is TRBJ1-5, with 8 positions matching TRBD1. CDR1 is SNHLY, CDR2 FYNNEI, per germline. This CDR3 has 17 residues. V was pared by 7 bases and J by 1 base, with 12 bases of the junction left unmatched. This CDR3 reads CASTSTGGPWSNQPQHF. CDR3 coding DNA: TGTGCCAGCACTTCAACAGGGGGGCCTTGGAGCAATCAGCCCCAGCATTTT. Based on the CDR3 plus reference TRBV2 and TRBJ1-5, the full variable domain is EPEVTQTPSHQVTQMGQEVILRCVPISNHLYFYWYRQILGQKVEFLVSFYNNEISEKSEIFDDQFSVERPDGSNFTLKIRSTKLEDSAMYFCASTSTGGPWSNQPQHFGDGTRLSIL.

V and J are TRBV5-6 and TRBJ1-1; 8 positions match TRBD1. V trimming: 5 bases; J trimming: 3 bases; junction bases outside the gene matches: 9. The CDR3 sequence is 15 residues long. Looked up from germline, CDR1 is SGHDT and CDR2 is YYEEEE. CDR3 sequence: CASSPTDRGYTEAFF. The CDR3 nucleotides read TGTGCCAGCAGTCCTACTGACAGGGGCTACACTGAAGCTTTCTTT.

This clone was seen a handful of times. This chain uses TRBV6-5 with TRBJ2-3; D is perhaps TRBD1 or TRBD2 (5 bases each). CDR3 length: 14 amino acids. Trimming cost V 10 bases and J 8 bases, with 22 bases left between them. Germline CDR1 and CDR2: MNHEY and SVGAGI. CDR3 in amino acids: CATHDGPYGGTQYF. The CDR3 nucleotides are TGTGCCACCCATGATGGGCCATATGGGGGTACGCAGTATTTT.

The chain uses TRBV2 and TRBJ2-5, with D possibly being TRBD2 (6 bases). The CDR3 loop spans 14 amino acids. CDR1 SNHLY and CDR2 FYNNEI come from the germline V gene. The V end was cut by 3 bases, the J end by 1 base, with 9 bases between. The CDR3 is CASSEWDFQETQYF. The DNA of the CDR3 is TGTGCCAGCAGTGAGTGGGACTTCCAAGAGACCCAGTACTTC.